The 13 T cell receptor beta chains given below trace back to one sample, sequenced in a study of blood T cell repertoires in COVID-19. The method was immunoSEQ multiplex PCR; TCRdb's version includes in-frame clones alone and lacks a portion of them. This repertoire shows approximately 220,000 clones, roughly 84% found once; its top ten account for 25% to 35%. The sample taken for sequencing was peripheral blood. Every receptor here comes from a man aged 40-50 years with acute or convalescent COVID-19.

The chain is built from TRBV5-1 and TRBJ2-7, with 11 bases that match TRBD2. This CDR3 spans 15 amino acids. Per germline, CDR1 SGHRS and CDR2 YFSETQ. The trim removed 2 bases at V and 5 bases at J, leaving 6 bases unmatched. CDR3 amino acids: CASSLPLAGGDEQYF. The CDR3 region has the DNA TGCGCCAGCAGCTTACCCCTAGCGGGAGGCGACGAGCAGTACTTC.

The CDR3 spells CASSMAGQLSGNTIYF. The CDR3, as DNA: TGTGCCAGTAGTATGGCCGGACAGCTCTCTGGAAACACCATATATTTT. The rearrangement links TRBV19 to TRBJ1-3; tentative D call: TRBD1 (6 bases). CDR3 length: 16 amino acids. In germline, CDR1 is LNHDA, CDR2 SQIVND (reference sequence). Trimming shortened V by 3 bases and J by 0 bases, and 12 bases separated the two germline ends.

The rearrangement joins TRBV7-9 to TRBJ2-1; D might be TRBD2 (5 bases). The CDR3 is made up of 12 amino acids. The germline V and J ends were trimmed by 2 bases and 7 bases, with 6 bases remaining between them. Looked up from germline, CDR1 is SEHNR and CDR2 is FQNEAQ (reference sequence). CDR3 loop: CASSLRRNEQFF. CDR3 DNA: TGTGCCAGCAGCTTAAGGAGGAATGAGCAGTTCTTC. Based on the CDR3 plus reference TRBV7-9 and TRBJ2-1, the full variable domain is DTGVSQNPRHKITKRGQNVTFRCDPISEHNRLYWYRQTLGQGPEFLTYFQNEAQLEKSRLLSDRFSAERPKGSFSTLEIQRTEQGDSAMYLCASSLRRNEQFFGPGTRLTVL.

V usage is TRBV6-5 and J usage is TRBJ1-2; 8 bases are shared with TRBD1. The CDR3 spans 15 residues. Germline CDR1 reads MNHEY; CDR2 reads SVGAGI. Trimming removed 10 bases from V and 6 bases from J; junction bases left unmatched: 16. CDR3 coding DNA: TGTGCCACCTTGGGACAGGAGCAACGTTTTCATGGCTACACCTTC. Translating gives CATLGQEQRFHGYTF.

The chain links TRBV29-1 to TRBJ1-1, with D possibly TRBD1 on 5 matching bases. The length of the CDR3 is 13 residues. From germline, CDR1 is SQVTM and CDR2 ANQGSEA. Trimming removed 4 bases at V and 3 bases at J, with 12 bases between. For the CDR3, the DNA is TGCAGCGTTGCTTCAGGGTCCTACACTGAAGCTTTCTTT. This encodes CSVASGSYTEAFF.

Notes on this clone: At the DNA level, this CDR3 is encoded by other sequences in the same sample as well. The rearrangement uses TRBV6-5 and TRBJ2-1; 8 nucleotides match TRBD2. Trimming removed 0 bases from V and 5 bases from J; junction bases left unmatched: 6. Germline V gives CDR1 MNHEY, CDR2 SVGAGI. This CDR3 is 16 amino acids long. CDR3 nucleotide sequence: TGTGCCAGCAGTTACTCGAGAACTAGCGGTAACAATGAGCAGTTCTTC. Its translation: CASSYSRTSGNNEQFF.

V usage is TRBV10-3 and J usage is TRBJ2-1; TRBD2 matches at 9 bases. Trimming removed 6 bases from V and 3 bases from J; junction bases left unmatched: 3. CDR3 length equals 14 residues. CDR1 is ENHRY and CDR2 is SYGVKD in the germline V gene. CDR3 sequence (DNA): TGTGCCATCAGGGCTAGCGGGGACTACAATGAGCAGTTCTTC. Protein: CAIRASGDYNEQFF.

This chain links TRBV29-1 with TRBJ2-1; perhaps TRBD1 as D (5 bases). The CDR3 consists of 13 residues. Looked up from germline, CDR1 is SQVTM and CDR2 is ANQGSEA. Deletions cut 6 bases from V and 5 bases from J, with 14 bases between. CDR3 loop: CSVSSDSNNEQFF. The CDR3 coding sequence is TGCAGCGTCTCTTCAGACAGCAACAATGAGCAGTTCTTC.

This chain links TRBV5-8 with TRBJ1-1; D gene uncertain. V was clipped by 5 bases and J by 6 bases, with 14 bases between them. Germline V gives CDR1 SGHTS, CDR2 YDEGEE. The CDR3 length is 13 residues. CDR3 region: CASRIELGAEAFF. CDR3 in DNA: TGTGCCAGCAGAATAGAGTTGGGAGCTGAAGCTTTCTTT.

This chain joins TRBV10-3 and TRBJ2-7, with TRBD2 matching 8 bases. The germline CDR1 and CDR2 sequences are ENHRY and SYGVKD. J lost 6 bases, V lost 10 bases, and 23 bases had no gene match. This CDR3 has 17 amino acids. The DNA of the CDR3 is TGTGCCACCCTCGACCCTAGCGTTGCGGGGGGTTATGGCGAGCAGTACTTC. Its translation is CATLDPSVAGGYGEQYF.

The chain uses TRBV5-1 and TRBJ1-2, with 7 bases matching TRBD1. This CDR3 region has 15 residues. V gave up 0 bases and J gave up 8 bases; unmatched junction bases: 10. Germline values: CDR1 SGHRS, CDR2 YFSETQ. The CDR3 region has the DNA TGCGCCAGCAGCTTGGACAGGGGCCTTCCGGGGGGCTACACCTTC. As protein: CASSLDRGLPGGYTF.

The chain links TRBV7-2 to TRBJ2-1; TRBD1 matches at 8 bases. This CDR3 contains 16 residues. Germline-derived CDR1 and CDR2 are SGHTA and FQGNSA. V shed 5 bases and J 5 bases; nucleotides not matched to a gene: 11. The DNA for the CDR3 is TGTGCCAGCAGCCCCGGACAGGGTTTTCCAAACAATGAGCAGTTCTTC. Translating gives CASSPGQGFPNNEQFF.

The chain carries TRBV28 and TRBJ2-4, with D unclear. V gave up 4 bases and J gave up 0 bases, with 22 bases separating them. Germline CDR1 MDHEN, CDR2 SYDVKM. This CDR3 is 19 amino acids long. The CDR3 nucleotides are TGTGCCAGCAGTTCACCGAGATCGCGGTATAATCTAGCCAAAAACATTCAGTACTTC. It translates to CASSSPRSRYNLAKNIQYF.